Each of the 24 T cell receptor beta chains below was sequenced from the same sample in a study of human T cells and chemical hapten exposure. Sample time point: patch test 3, about 24 weeks after DPC sensitization. Treatment of the sample: therapeutic diphenylcyclopropenone sensitization with weekly scalp DPC. TCRdb processed the RACE reads anew with MiXCR; each CDR3 protein has one entry. In the table there are more than 95,000 distinct CDR3 sequences, 34% of which are singletons. Sequenced material: whole blood, taken in connection with sensitization to the hapten diphenylcyclopropenone (DPC). These receptors originate from a man between 40 and 49 years old with alopecia areata. Some clones in this sample may be carry-over from other donors' samples.

This chain connects TRBV6-2 or TRBV6-3 to TRBJ2-3; possibly TRBD2 for D (5 bases). Germline assignment: CDR1 MNHEY and CDR2 SVGEGT. V lost 6 bases to trimming and J lost 3 bases, with 19 bases between them. The length of the CDR3 is 16 residues. CDR3 protein: CASRSIWASSTDTQYF. CDR3 bases: TGTGCCAGCAGATCGATTTGGGCTAGCTCGACAGATACGCAGTATTTT.

This clonotype has a handful of counts. No conserved phenylalanine or tryptophan is present at the end of the CDR3, so a read error is the likely explanation. Because the CDR3's place on the DNA is in doubt, the DNA is left out and the CDR3 is given as listed by TCRdb. The rearrangement links TRBV6-2 or TRBV6-3 to TRBJ2-1; the table assigns TRBD1, which was not confirmed against the DNA. The CDR3 extends over 11 residues, inclusive of both ends. Germline CDR1 reads MNHEY; CDR2 reads SVGEGT. This chain's CDR3 is CASSTPGAIRL.

The rearrangement uses TRBV4-2 and TRBJ2-7; the D gene is possibly TRBD2 (6 bases). This CDR3 has 16 residues. Germline V lookup: CDR1 LGHNA, CDR2 YNFKEQ. The V and J ends lost 0 bases and 1 base respectively, with 13 bases between them. DNA of the CDR3: TGTGCCAGCAGCCAAGAGTTCGCGGGGCAATCCTACGAGCAGTACTTC. Protein sequence: CASSQEFAGQSYEQYF.

This clonotype turned up a few times. V is TRBV6-5 and J is TRBJ1-1, with D hard to call. This CDR3 has 14 residues. The germline gives CDR1 MNHEY, CDR2 SVGAGI. Trimming removed 2 bases at V and 0 bases at J, with 7 bases between. In DNA form, the CDR3 reads TGTGCCAGCAGTTACAGGGCTCTGAACACTGAAGCTTTCTTT. Translated, it gives CASSYRALNTEAFF.

This clonotype showed up just a few times. The chain is built from TRBV7-2 and TRBJ1-4; D gene ambiguous. This CDR3 is 16 amino acids long. Germline V gives CDR1 SGHTA, CDR2 FQGNSA. With 3 bases removed from V and 0 bases from J, the gap between germline ends came to 11 bases. CDR3 sequence reads: CASSLIPTTTNEKLFF. As DNA, the CDR3 is TGTGCCAGCAGCTTGATCCCAACCACAACTAATGAAAAACTGTTTTTT.

This clonotype was seen only a few times. V and J are TRBV5-1 and TRBJ1-3; 8 bases are a match to TRBD1. CDR1 and CDR2 (germline): SGHRS, YFSETQ. V was pared by 2 bases and J by 0 bases, with 7 bases of the junction left unmatched. This CDR3 is 17 amino acids long. The CDR3 loop reads CASSFTGTGRSGNTIYF. The CDR3 nucleotides read TGCGCCAGCAGCTTTACCGGGACAGGTCGCTCTGGAAACACCATATATTTT.

This chain uses TRBV14 with TRBJ2-1, with TRBD2 identical over 9 bases. The trim removed 1 base at V and 3 bases at J, leaving 4 bases unmatched. Germline V gene sequence: CDR1 SGHDN, CDR2 FVKESK. The CDR3 has 16 residues. The CDR3 DNA reads TGTGCCAGCAGCCAAGGTAGCGGGAGAGACTACAATGAGCAGTTCTTC. Translation gives CASSQGSGRDYNEQFF.

This clonotype occurred once. The chain combines TRBV30 with TRBJ2-7; D possibly uses TRBD1 or TRBD2 (5 bases each). Germline values: CDR1 GTSNPN, CDR2 SVGIG (reference sequence). This CDR3 spans 13 amino acids. The V end lost 0 bases, the J end lost 13 bases, and 19 bases lay between the germline ends. The CDR3 sequence is CAWSVRNRDRGYF. In nucleotides, the CDR3 is TGTGCCTGGAGTGTAAGGAATCGGGACCGGGGTTACTTC.

The CDR3 protein is CASKHLGTGGANTEAFF. In DNA form, the CDR3 reads TGTGCCAGCAAACATTTGGGGACAGGGGGCGCGAACACTGAAGCTTTCTTT. The rearrangement joins TRBV11-3 to TRBJ1-1, with 12 positions matching TRBD1. The germline V gene encodes CDR1 SGHNT and CDR2 YENEEA. V lost 7 bases and J lost 1; bases outside the gene matches: 10. CDR3 length: 17 amino acids.

This chain uses TRBV28 with TRBJ2-7; D uncertain. Germline V gene data show CDR1 as MDHEN and CDR2 as SYDVKM. The CDR3 runs 12 residues. Trimming cost V 5 bases and J 5 bases, with 10 bases left between them. CDR3 DNA: TGTGCCAGCAGTATCCCCACTCACGAGCAGTACTTC. This translates into CASSIPTHEQYF.

This chain uses TRBV20-1 with TRBJ2-1, with TRBD2 as a possible D gene (5 bases). V was pared by 3 bases and J by 5 bases, with 14 bases between. There are 14 residues in the CDR3. Germline CDR1 reads DFQATT; CDR2 reads SNEGSKA (reference sequence). CDR3 protein: CSARTQRVNNEQFF. The DNA of the CDR3 is TGCAGTGCTAGGACACAGAGGGTCAACAATGAGCAGTTCTTC.

The table lists this clonotype with a few counts. The chain is built from TRBV7-2 and TRBJ2-5, with a tentative D call TRBD1 (5 bases). Per germline, CDR1 SGHTA and CDR2 FQGNSA. Trimming took off 5 bases at V and 1 base at J, with 8 bases between the two ends. There are 13 residues in the CDR3. CDR3 loop: CASSPGPQETQYF. For the CDR3, the DNA is TGTGCCAGCAGCCCAGGGCCCCAAGAGACCCAGTACTTC.

The chain carries TRBV30 and TRBJ2-3; 8 bases map to TRBD2. V gave up 2 bases and J gave up 5 bases; unmatched junction bases: 9. The CDR3 is 15 residues long. Germline V gene sequence: CDR1 GTSNPN, CDR2 SVGIG (reference sequence). The CDR3 region is CAWSTSGSGIDTQYF. The CDR3, as DNA: TGTGCCTGGAGTACGAGCGGGAGCGGTATAGATACGCAGTATTTT.

This clonotype was recorded a few times. The chain combines TRBV6-6 with TRBJ1-5; 9 nucleotides agree with TRBD1. Germline CDR1 MNHNY, CDR2 SVGAGI (reference sequence). V lost 5 bases to trimming and J lost 5 bases; unmatched junction nucleotides: 10. CDR3 length: 16 residues. CDR3 sequence (DNA): TGTGCCAGCAGTCCCGGACAGGGGCTAATGGATCAGCCCCAGCATTTT. It yields the protein CASSPGQGLMDQPQHF.

In its sample, this clonotype was seen a few times. V usage is TRBV6-5 and J usage is TRBJ2-3, with TRBD1 matching over 8 bases. Looked up from germline, CDR1 is MNHEY and CDR2 is SVGAGI. V gave up 2 bases and J gave up 4 bases; unmatched junction bases: 2. The CDR3 loop spans 14 amino acids. The chain's CDR3 is CASSYNRGADTQYF. The CDR3 DNA sequence: TGTGCCAGCAGTTACAACAGGGGGGCAGATACGCAGTATTTT.

V gene TRBV6-2 or TRBV6-3 combines with J gene TRBJ2-7, with 10 bases identical to TRBD2. Germline loops: CDR1 MNHEY, CDR2 SVGEGT. Losses at the gene ends were 7 bases for V and 5 bases for J; bases not matched to a gene: 8. This CDR3 is built from 14 residues. CDR3 amino acids: CASKSGTSVHEQYF. CDR3 DNA sequence: TGTGCCAGCAAATCCGGGACTAGCGTCCACGAGCAGTACTTC.

The rearrangement joins TRBV5-1 to TRBJ2-7; 9 bases are shared with TRBD1. Germline V gives CDR1 SGHRS, CDR2 YFSETQ. Trimming cost V 3 bases and J 4 bases; bases outside gene matches: 11. CDR3 length: 16 amino acids. CDR3 nucleotide sequence: TGCGCCAGCAGCTGGACAGGGGAAGGTTTATTGTACGAGCAGTACTTC. Translation: CASSWTGEGLLYEQYF.

CDR3 amino acids: CASSSHGGTGLFYGYTF. The DNA of the CDR3 is TGTGCCAGCTCCTCCCACGGGGGTACAGGACTCTTCTATGGCTACACCTTC. The rearrangement uses TRBV7-2 and TRBJ1-2; tentative D call: TRBD1 (5 bases). CDR3 size: 17 residues. The V gene lost 8 bases and the J gene lost 4 bases, with 26 bases spanning the gap. Germline V lookup: CDR1 SGHTA, CDR2 FQGNSA.

This clonotype occurred a few times. V gene TRBV3-1 combines with J gene TRBJ2-5, with D perhaps matching TRBD1 (6 bases). Trimming cost V 3 bases and J 0 bases, with 11 bases left between them. Germline assignment: CDR1 LGHDT and CDR2 YNNKEL (reference sequence). The CDR3 consists of 15 residues. CDR3 DNA sequence: TGTGCCAGCAGCCATGACAGGACGTACCAAGAGACCCAGTACTTC. It codes for CASSHDRTYQETQYF.

The J gene is TRBJ2-3, the V gene TRBV5-4; either TRBD1 or TRBD2 may supply D (5 bases each). This CDR3 is 15 amino acids long. The V end lost 5 bases, the J end lost 0 bases, and 13 bases lay between the germline ends. Per the germline V gene, CDR1 is SGHNT and CDR2 is YYREEE (reference sequence). CDR3 nucleotides: TGTGCCAGCAGGACCGGGACCAGAAGCACAGATACGCAGTATTTT. Protein product: CASRTGTRSTDTQYF.

This clonotype was observed a handful of times. The V gene is TRBV6-2 or TRBV6-3, the J gene TRBJ2-1; possibly TRBD2 for D (5 bases). This CDR3 has 12 residues. Trimming left V 3 bases short and J 9 bases short, with 9 bases between. From germline, CDR1 is MNHEY and CDR2 SVGEGT. The CDR3 nucleotides are TGTGCCAGCAGTTATGGACTTACTGAGCAGTTCTTC. Translated, it gives CASSYGLTEQFF.

The chain uses TRBV29-1 and TRBJ2-3; 8 bases line up with TRBD1. V lost 7 bases, J lost 4 bases, and 4 bases stayed unmatched. Germline CDR1 is SQVTM and CDR2 is ANQGSEA. There are 12 residues in the CDR3. CDR3: CSARQGPDTQYF. The CDR3 nucleotides are TGCAGCGCCCGACAGGGGCCAGATACGCAGTATTTT.

The V call is TRBV4-2, the J call TRBJ2-7; the D call may be TRBD1 or TRBD2 (5 bases each). V lost 0 bases, J lost 2 bases, and 11 bases lay in between. This CDR3 region has 15 residues. Germline V lookup: CDR1 LGHNA, CDR2 YNFKEQ. In DNA, the CDR3 is TGTGCCAGCAGCCAAGACCGGGACGGGACCTACGAGCAGTACTTC. Amino acids: CASSQDRDGTYEQYF.

This clonotype has only a few counts. The V gene is TRBV20-1, the J gene TRBJ2-3; TRBD2 aligns across 7 bases. The germline V gene encodes CDR1 DFQATT and CDR2 SNEGSKA (reference sequence). This CDR3 spans 15 amino acids. J lost 4 bases, V lost 3 bases, and 10 bases had no gene match. This chain's CDR3 is CSARNPLAGADTQYF. The CDR3 nucleotides are TGCAGTGCTAGGAACCCCCTGGCGGGAGCAGATACGCAGTATTTT.